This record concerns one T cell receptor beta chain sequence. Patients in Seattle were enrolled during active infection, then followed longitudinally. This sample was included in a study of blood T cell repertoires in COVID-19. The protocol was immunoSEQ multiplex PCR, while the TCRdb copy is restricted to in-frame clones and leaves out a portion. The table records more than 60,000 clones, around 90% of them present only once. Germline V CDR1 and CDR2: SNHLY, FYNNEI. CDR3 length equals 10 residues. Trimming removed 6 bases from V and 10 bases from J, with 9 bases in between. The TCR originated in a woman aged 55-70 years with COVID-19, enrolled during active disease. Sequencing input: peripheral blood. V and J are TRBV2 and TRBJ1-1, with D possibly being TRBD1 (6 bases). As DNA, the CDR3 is TGTGCCAGCAGGGACAGAGGAGCTTTCTTT. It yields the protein CASRDRGAFF.